This TCR beta chain was documented in a study of cytomegalovirus exposure and HLA in healthy donors. Participants comprised healthy donors of bone marrow. Use of 60 Vbeta and 13 Jbeta primers characterized the PCR. Authors' analysis steps: Roughly 11 million shared chains were among the 60 million to 80 million unique TCR beta chains that a later analysis counted. Assay used: immunoSEQ multiplex PCR; TCRdb lists only in-frame clones, some missing. The DNA was the basis for D and trimming; V, J and clone size are from that table. Among about 120,000 clones, more than 75% were seen once, and the ten largest hold under 13%. Notes on the study in general: Later analysis revealed greater clonal expansion in HLA-associated TCR beta chains than in equally common others. Based on reports, TCR beta sequences accurately predicted HLA-A and HLA-B alleles for most subjects.

The V end was cut by 5 bases, the J end by 3 bases, with 16 bases between. Germline V gene sequence: CDR1 MNHEY, CDR2 SMNVEV (reference sequence). The CDR3 has 15 amino acids. A word on this clone: As yet, its antigen is unknown.

This receptor was taken from a man aged 25-45 years in good health and CMV-seropositive. The V gene is TRBV27, the J gene TRBJ1-2; maybe TRBD1 (6 bases). Sequenced sample: PBMCs. Written as DNA, the CDR3 is TGTGCCAGCAGTCCCCATCCAGGGGAACACTATGGCTACACCTTC. This translates into CASSPHPGEHYGYTF.